This T cell receptor beta chain is from a study of cytotoxic CD8 clonotypes in ibrutinib-treated CLL. At the level of the study: Among responders, roughly 24 were partial and 2 complete; after median roughly 70 months, approximately 15 stayed remitted and some 12 progressed. The study recorded mean values of approximately 260,000 productive templates and 100,000 or so productive rearrangements per sample.

Here immunoSEQ multiplex PCR was the method, and the copy in TCRdb shows in-frame clones only, minus some. The profile shows around 330,000 clones, 67% of them singletons. The V gene end was trimmed by 4 bases and the J gene end by 3 bases; junction bases not matched to a gene: 12. This CDR3 spans 18 amino acids. Germline CDR1 is SGHNT and CDR2 is YYREEE (reference sequence). The study's findings and limits: The clonality rise at ibrutinib response reflected private clonotype expansion. Relative to age-matched healthy donors, clonality at baseline was higher, and it tracked circulating CD8+ T-cell counts.

In the case of this clone: No antigen is known for it.

This chain links TRBV5-4 with TRBJ2-6; 8 bases are shared with TRBD1. This TCR derives from a human donor with chronic lymphocytic leukemia. Source: PBMCs, taken after 36 months of ibrutinib treatment. The CDR3 reads CASSLLRGLLSGANVLTF. The CDR3 DNA reads as TGTGCCAGCAGCCTCCTCAGGGGGCTACTCAGTGGGGCCAACGTCCTGACTTTC. Full variable domain (rest looked up from reference TRBV5-4 and TRBJ2-6): ETGVTQSPTHLIKTRGQQVTLRCSSQSGHNTVSWYQQALGQGPQFIFQYYREEENGRGNFPPRFSGLQFPNYSSELNVNALELDDSALYLCASSLLRGLLSGANVLTFGAGSRLTVL.